One T cell receptor (beta chain) is described in this entry. This sample is drawn from a study of blood T cell repertoires in COVID-19. Profiled with immunoSEQ multiplex PCR; TCRdb holds only in-frame clones, not every one. This table holds about 310,000 clones, approximately 90% found once. The CDR3 has 13 residues. From germline, CDR1 is SEHNR and CDR2 FQNEAQ (reference sequence). Trimming took off 5 bases at V and 1 base at J, with 9 bases between the two ends. Material: PBMCs or T cells enriched from blood (not recorded which). The sequence came from a woman younger than 30 who had recovered from COVID-19. The V call is TRBV7-9, the J call TRBJ2-7; D perhaps matches TRBD1 (5 bases). The CDR3 reads CASSGKGSYEQYF. CDR3 nucleotides: TGTGCCAGCAGCGGAAAGGGGTCCTACGAGCAGTACTTC.